The rows below give T cell receptor beta chains drawn from one sample of a study of T cell changes during pregnancy in multiple sclerosis. Sequencing used immunoSEQ multiplex PCR; TCRdb keeps in-frame clones, though not all of them. This sample has 40,000 to 55,000 clones; roughly 91% occur once, and the top ten carry roughly 0.6%. The material was CD4+ T cells from peripheral blood mononuclear cells, obtained after pregnancy. These receptors were collected from a female donor in good health, enrolled as a control in a pregnancy study. The CDR3 runs from the conserved cysteine through the conserved F or W. A D gene is named only where the DNA matches it firmly. Size is stated for part of the rows, as once, few or many counts, or as a class when the clone is expanded.

clone size	CDR3 length	J gene	V gene	D gene	CDR3 protein	CDR3 DNA
NA	15	TRBJ2-5	TRBV30	TRBD1	CACRRQGALRETQYF	TGTGCCTGCCGGCGACAGGGGGCGCTGAGGGAGACCCAGTACTTC
NA	15	TRBJ1-2	TRBV5-1	TRBD1	CASSLGQGGPYGYTF	TGCGCCAGCAGCTTAGGACAGGGTGGACCCTATGGCTACACCTTC
NA	19	TRBJ2-2	TRBV6-1	TRBD2	CASSEERGLAGGNTGELFF	TGTGCCAGCAGTGAAGAGAGGGGACTAGCGGGAGGAAACACCGGGGAGCTGTTTTTT
NA	15	TRBJ2-1	TRBV12-5	TRBD1	CASGPPRDQGEEQFF	TGTGCTAGTGGTCCCCCCCGAGACCAGGGGGAAGAGCAGTTCTTC
NA	15	TRBJ2-7	TRBV30	TRBD1	CAWSKPGTGSYEQYF	TGTGCCTGGAGTAAACCCGGGACAGGGTCCTACGAGCAGTACTTC
NA	13	TRBJ2-2	TRBV28	TRBD1	CASGQGNTGELFF	TGTGCCAGCGGACAGGGGAACACCGGGGAGCTGTTTTTT
NA	16	TRBJ2-1	TRBV7-2	TRBD1	CASSFQPNRGYNEQFF	TGTGCCAGCAGCTTCCAACCGAACAGGGGATACAATGAGCAGTTCTTC
NA	15	TRBJ2-1	TRBV9	TRBD2	CASSTRGETWDEQFF	TGTGCCAGCAGTACCCGGGGGGAGACTTGGGATGAGCAGTTCTTC
NA	13	TRBJ2-1	TRBV5-6	NA	CASSLTHYVEQFF	TGTGCCAGCAGCTTAACCCACTACGTTGAGCAGTTCTTC
once	14	TRBJ2-7	TRBV6-1	TRBD1	CASRVPRTGGEQYF	TGTGCCAGCAGGGTACCCCGGACAGGGGGGGAGCAGTACTTC
NA	15	TRBJ1-4	TRBV6-1	TRBD1	CASSVTGATNEKLFF	TGTGCCAGCAGTGTTACAGGGGCAACTAATGAAAAACTGTTTTTT
NA	12	TRBJ1-2	TRBV7-2	TRBD1	CASRQQGAGYTF	TGTGCCAGCAGGCAACAGGGGGCTGGCTACACCTTC
NA	13	TRBJ2-1	TRBV11-3	NA	CASSRTGSNEQFF	TGTGCCAGCAGCCGCACAGGGAGCAATGAGCAGTTCTTC
NA	14	TRBJ2-2	TRBV9	TRBD2	CASSPSGSTGELFF	TGTGCCAGCAGTCCTAGCGGGAGCACCGGGGAGCTGTTTTTT
NA	12	TRBJ2-5	TRBV5-1	NA	CASSLYGETQYF	TGCGCCAGCAGCTTGTACGGAGAGACCCAGTACTTC
NA	16	TRBJ2-7	TRBV6-5	TRBD2	CASSYRTSGKGYEQYF	TGTGCCAGCAGTTACCGGACTAGCGGGAAAGGGTACGAGCAGTACTTC
NA	14	TRBJ2-2	TRBV18	NA	CASSPYSGAGELFF	TGTGCCAGCTCACCATATTCAGGGGCCGGGGAGCTGTTTTTT
NA	17	TRBJ1-3	TRBV9	TRBD1	CASSPRTGSSSGNTIYF	TGTGCCAGCAGCCCCCGGACAGGGAGTAGTTCTGGAAACACCATATATTTT
NA	12	TRBJ1-1	TRBV30	NA	CAWGSSGTEAFF	TGTGCCTGGGGATCCTCGGGAACTGAAGCTTTCTTT
NA	15	TRBJ1-1	TRBV11-2	TRBD1	CASSLFSGGNTEAFF	TGTGCCAGCAGCCTATTTTCAGGGGGGAACACTGAAGCTTTCTTT
NA	13	TRBJ1-5	TRBV30	NA	CAWSVRGATGQHF	TGTGCCTGGAGTGTCCGGGGGGCGACGGGACAGCATTTT
NA	13	TRBJ1-1	TRBV5-6	TRBD1	CASSRDRGTEAFF	TGTGCCAGCAGTCGGGACAGGGGCACTGAAGCTTTCTTT
NA	13	TRBJ2-7	TRBV25-1	NA	CASRQGSSYEQYF	TGTGCCAGCAGACAGGGCTCTTCCTACGAGCAGTACTTC
NA	13	TRBJ1-2	TRBV28	NA	CASGRGADYGYTF	TGTGCCAGCGGGAGGGGAGCTGACTATGGCTACACCTTC
NA	16	TRBJ2-2	TRBV7-8	NA	CASSLVQPGMTGELFF	TGTGCCAGCAGCTTAGTTCAGCCAGGGATGACCGGGGAGCTGTTTTTT
NA	14	TRBJ2-7	TRBV28	TRBD2	CASTPPDLRGGQYF	TGTGCCAGCACTCCCCCCGACCTACGGGGGGGGCAGTACTTC
NA	15	TRBJ2-7	TRBV7-2	TRBD1	CASSLPGQGSLEQYF	TGTGCCAGCAGCTTACCCGGACAGGGGTCGCTCGAGCAGTACTTC
NA	13	TRBJ1-1	TRBV6-5	NA	CASRKGSNTEAFF	TGTGCCAGCAGAAAGGGGTCTAACACTGAAGCTTTCTTT
NA	17	TRBJ2-1	TRBV5-1	NA	CASRHDSAEPPYNEQFF	TGCGCCAGCAGACATGACTCGGCAGAGCCTCCCTACAATGAGCAGTTCTTC
NA	18	TRBJ2-3	TRBV7-8	TRBD2	CASSPGARREAREDTQYF	TGTGCCAGCAGCCCAGGGGCCCGGCGGGAGGCCCGTGAAGATACGCAGTATTTT
NA	16	TRBJ2-1	TRBV7-8	NA	CASSLVGSGIPSEQFF	TGTGCCAGCAGCTTAGTCGGTAGCGGCATTCCTAGTGAGCAGTTCTTC
NA	15	TRBJ2-1	TRBV5-4	NA	CASSLALSSYNEQFF	TGTGCCAGCAGCTTGGCGCTGAGCTCCTACAATGAGCAGTTCTTC
once	14	TRBJ1-2	TRBV2	NA	CASTETAYNYGYTF	TGTGCCAGCACCGAGACAGCTTATAACTATGGCTACACCTTC
NA	16	TRBJ1-2	TRBV7-7	TRBD1	CACRTGDPTSNYGYTF	TGTGCTTGCCGCACAGGGGACCCAACATCTAACTATGGCTACACCTTC